In its sample, the clone carrying this TCR beta chain was seen a few times. The RNA input was about 0.5 to 1 ug, and it was reverse transcribed with random hexamers. The method of amplification for TCR beta CDR3 was immunoSEQ multiplex PCR, covering 54 Vbeta and 13 Jbeta. TCRdb analysed the immunoSEQ multiplex PCR reads with MiXCR anew, one entry per CDR3 protein. The repertoire consists of more than 55,000 distinct CDR3 sequences, with 95% occurring once and the leading ten covering approximately 0.25%. This sample stems from a study of CD8 T cells in Susac syndrome. This CDR3 comprises 14 residues. Germline assignment: CDR1 LGHDT and CDR2 YNNKEL (reference sequence). Between the trimmed V and J ends, which lost 5 bases and 4 bases, there was a span of 15 bases. CD8+ and CD4+ T cells taken from blood had their TCR beta sequenced. Matched for age and sex, the controls were healthy donors. CD8+ and CD4+ T cells were negatively isolated; TEMRA cells were FACS-enriched.

The chain carries TRBV3-1 and TRBJ2-7; D is tentatively TRBD1 or TRBD2 (5 bases each). Sequencing used CD8+ T cells from PBMCs. The sequence derives from a human donor in good health. CDR3 DNA: TGTGCCAGCAGCTCCGGGACGTCGGGGTACGAGCAGTACTTC. This encodes CASSSGTSGYEQYF.